This record concerns one T cell receptor beta chain sequence. The source of the sample is a study of blood T cell repertoires in COVID-19. TCRdb keeps only in-frame clones here, not all; method: immunoSEQ multiplex PCR. The sample yields about 39,000 clones, around 84% seen once. V was trimmed by 4 bases and J by 8 bases, leaving 16 bases between them. Germline V gives CDR1 SGDLS, CDR2 YYNGEE. The CDR3 covers 14 residues. The TCR sequence derives from a man in his 70s with acute or convalescent COVID-19. The chain employs TRBV9 and TRBJ1-3; TRBD1 is a possible D gene (5 bases). Sequencing was carried out using peripheral blood. CDR3 bases: TGTGCCAGCAGCTTCTCGTGGGGCGTGGACACCATATATTTT. It is translated as CASSFSWGVDTIYF.